This TCR beta chain was recorded in a study of blood T cell repertoires in COVID-19. Study as a whole: The United States, Italy and Spain supplied acute and convalescent COVID-19 samples.

Trimming shortened V by 4 bases and J by 0 bases, and 11 bases separated the two germline ends. CDR1 and CDR2 (germline): SGHRS, YFSETQ. The CDR3 is 15 amino acids. Seattle enrolled patients during active infection and tracked them longitudinally. As originally analysed: Using reference gene primer amplification, nucleated cell counts were estimated. The table came from immunoSEQ multiplex PCR; TCRdb's copy has only in-frame clones and leaves some out. That table supplies the V and J calls and clone size; D and trimming were determined from the DNA. The data hold approximately 300,000 clones, with approximately 92% observed a single time.

The chain joins TRBV5-1 to TRBJ1-3; D not resolved. The sample consisted of peripheral blood. The sequence came from a woman aged 25 to 39 with COVID-19, enrolled during active disease. The CDR3 coding sequence is TGCGCCAGCAGCCCGAGAGGGTCCTCTGGAAACACCATATATTTT. Translating it yields CASSPRGSSGNTIYF.